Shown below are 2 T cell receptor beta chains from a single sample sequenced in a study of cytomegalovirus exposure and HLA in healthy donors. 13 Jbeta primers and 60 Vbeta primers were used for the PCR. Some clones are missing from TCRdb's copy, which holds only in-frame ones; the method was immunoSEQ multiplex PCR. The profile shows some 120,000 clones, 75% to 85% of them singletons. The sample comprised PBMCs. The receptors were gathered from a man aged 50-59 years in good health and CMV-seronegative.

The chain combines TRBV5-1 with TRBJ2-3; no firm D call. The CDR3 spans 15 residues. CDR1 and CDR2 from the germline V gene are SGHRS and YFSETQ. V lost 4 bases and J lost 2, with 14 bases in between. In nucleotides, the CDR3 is TGCGCCAGCAGCCCCTGGGCCCCCACCACAGATACGCAGTATTTT. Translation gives CASSPWAPTTDTQYF.

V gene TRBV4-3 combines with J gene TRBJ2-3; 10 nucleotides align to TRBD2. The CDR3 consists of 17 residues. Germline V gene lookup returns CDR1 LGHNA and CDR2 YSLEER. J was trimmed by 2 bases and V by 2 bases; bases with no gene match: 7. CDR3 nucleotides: TGCGCCAGCAGCCAAAGTACTAGCGGGGCTATCACAGATACGCAGTATTTT. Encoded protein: CASSQSTSGAITDTQYF.